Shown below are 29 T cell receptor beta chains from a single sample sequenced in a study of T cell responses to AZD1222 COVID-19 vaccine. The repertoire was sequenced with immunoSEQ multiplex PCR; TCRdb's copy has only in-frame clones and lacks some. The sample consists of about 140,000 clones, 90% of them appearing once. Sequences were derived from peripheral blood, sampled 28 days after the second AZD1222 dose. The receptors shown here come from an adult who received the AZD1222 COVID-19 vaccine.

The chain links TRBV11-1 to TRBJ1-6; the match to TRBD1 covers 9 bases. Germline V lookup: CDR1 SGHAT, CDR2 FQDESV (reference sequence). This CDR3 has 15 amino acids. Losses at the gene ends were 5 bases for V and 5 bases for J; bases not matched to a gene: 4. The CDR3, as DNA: TGTGCCAGCAGCGAGCGACAGGGGGATAATTCACCCCTCCACTTT. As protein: CASSERQGDNSPLHF.

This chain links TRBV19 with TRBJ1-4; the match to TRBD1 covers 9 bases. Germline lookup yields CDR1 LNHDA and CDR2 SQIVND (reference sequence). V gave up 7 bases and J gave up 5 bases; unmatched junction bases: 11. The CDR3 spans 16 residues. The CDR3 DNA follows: TGTGCCAGTACCAGTATGGGGGACAGGGCGAATGAAAAACTGTTTTTT. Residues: CASTSMGDRANEKLFF.

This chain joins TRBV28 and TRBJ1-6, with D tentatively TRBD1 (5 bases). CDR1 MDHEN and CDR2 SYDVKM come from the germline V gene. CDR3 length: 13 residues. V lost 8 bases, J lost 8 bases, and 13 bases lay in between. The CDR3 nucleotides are TGTGCCAGCCTACTTATGGGGGATTCACCCCTCCACTTT. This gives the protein CASLLMGDSPLHF.

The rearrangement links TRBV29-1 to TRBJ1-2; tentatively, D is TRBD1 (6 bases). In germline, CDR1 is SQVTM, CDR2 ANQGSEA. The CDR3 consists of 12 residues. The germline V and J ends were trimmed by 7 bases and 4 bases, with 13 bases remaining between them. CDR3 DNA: TGCAGCGCCTTACAGGGACCCTATGGCTACACCTTC. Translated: CSALQGPYGYTF.

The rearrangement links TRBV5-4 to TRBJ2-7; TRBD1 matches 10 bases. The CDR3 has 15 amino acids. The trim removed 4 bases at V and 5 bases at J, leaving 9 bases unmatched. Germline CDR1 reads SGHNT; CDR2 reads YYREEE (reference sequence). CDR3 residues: CASSPWTGGTDEQYF. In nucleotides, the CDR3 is TGTGCCAGCAGCCCCTGGACAGGGGGGACGGACGAGCAGTACTTC.

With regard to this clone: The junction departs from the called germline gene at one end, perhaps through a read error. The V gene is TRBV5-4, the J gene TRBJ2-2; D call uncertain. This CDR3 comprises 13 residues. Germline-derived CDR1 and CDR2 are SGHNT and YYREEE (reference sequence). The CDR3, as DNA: TGTGCCAGCCGCTTTGAGAACACCGGGGAGCTGTTTTTT. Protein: CASRFENTGELFF.

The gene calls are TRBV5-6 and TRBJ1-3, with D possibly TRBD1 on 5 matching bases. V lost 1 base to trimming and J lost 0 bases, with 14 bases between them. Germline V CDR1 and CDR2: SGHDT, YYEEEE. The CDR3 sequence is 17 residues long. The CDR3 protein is CASSLRAGWLSGNTIYF. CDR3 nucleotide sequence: TGTGCCAGCAGCTTGAGGGCAGGGTGGCTCTCTGGAAACACCATATATTTT.

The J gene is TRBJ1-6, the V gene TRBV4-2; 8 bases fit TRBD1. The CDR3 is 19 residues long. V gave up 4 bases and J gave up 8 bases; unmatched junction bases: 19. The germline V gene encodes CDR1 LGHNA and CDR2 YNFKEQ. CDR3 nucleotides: TGTGCCAGCAGCCGACTGCTACCCACCCCCGGGACAGGAGATTCACCCCTCCACTTT. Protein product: CASSRLLPTPGTGDSPLHF.

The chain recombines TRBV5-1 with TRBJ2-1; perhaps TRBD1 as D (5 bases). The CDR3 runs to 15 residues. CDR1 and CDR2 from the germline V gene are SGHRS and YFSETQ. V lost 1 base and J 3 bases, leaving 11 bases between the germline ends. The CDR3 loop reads CASSLRRGRYNEQFF. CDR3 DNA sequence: TGCGCCAGCAGCTTGAGAAGGGGCCGCTACAATGAGCAGTTCTTC.

CDR3 sequence: CASSQGAGPGTEAFF. The CDR3 DNA reads as TGTGCCAGCAGCCAAGGGGCAGGCCCCGGCACTGAAGCTTTCTTT. V is TRBV4-2 and J is TRBJ1-1; no clear D. Germline CDR1 and CDR2: LGHNA and YNFKEQ. Trimming took 1 base from V and 4 from J, leaving 13 bases between them. The length of the CDR3 is 15 residues.

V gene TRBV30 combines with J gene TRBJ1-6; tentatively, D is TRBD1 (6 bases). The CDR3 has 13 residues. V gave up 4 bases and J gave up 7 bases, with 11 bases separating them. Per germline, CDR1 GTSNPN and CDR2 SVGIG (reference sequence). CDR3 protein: CAWTGQRNSPLHF. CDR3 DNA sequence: TGTGCCTGGACGGGACAAAGGAATTCACCCCTCCACTTT.

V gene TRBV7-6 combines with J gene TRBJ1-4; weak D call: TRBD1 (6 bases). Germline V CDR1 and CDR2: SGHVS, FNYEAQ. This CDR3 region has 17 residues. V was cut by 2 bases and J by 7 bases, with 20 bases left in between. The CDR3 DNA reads TGTGCCAGCAGCTTATATATTCCAGGGGCCGGAGGTGAAAAACTGTTTTTT. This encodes CASSLYIPGAGGEKLFF.

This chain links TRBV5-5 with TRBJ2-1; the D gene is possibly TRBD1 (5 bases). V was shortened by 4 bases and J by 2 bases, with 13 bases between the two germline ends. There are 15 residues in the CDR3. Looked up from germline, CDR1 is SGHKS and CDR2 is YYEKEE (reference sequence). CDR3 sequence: CASSGGGAPYNEQFF. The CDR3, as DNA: TGTGCCAGCAGCGGCGGTGGGGCCCCCTACAATGAGCAGTTCTTC.

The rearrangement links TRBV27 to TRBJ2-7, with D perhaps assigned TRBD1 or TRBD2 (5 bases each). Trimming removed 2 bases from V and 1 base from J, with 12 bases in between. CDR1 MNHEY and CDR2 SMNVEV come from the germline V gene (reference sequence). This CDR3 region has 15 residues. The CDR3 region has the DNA TGTGCCAGCAGTTTAGGGGGTAGTAGGTCCTACGAGCAGTACTTC. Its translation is CASSLGGSRSYEQYF.

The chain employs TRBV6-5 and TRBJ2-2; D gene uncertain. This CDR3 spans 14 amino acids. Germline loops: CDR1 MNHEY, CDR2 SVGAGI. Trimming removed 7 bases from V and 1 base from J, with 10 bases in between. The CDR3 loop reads CASIPLGNTGELFF. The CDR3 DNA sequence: TGTGCCAGCATCCCACTGGGGAACACCGGGGAGCTGTTTTTT.

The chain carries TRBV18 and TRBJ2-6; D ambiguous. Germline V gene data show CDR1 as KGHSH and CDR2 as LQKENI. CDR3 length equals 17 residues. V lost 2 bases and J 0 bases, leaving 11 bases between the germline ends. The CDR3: CASSPGIRSSGANVLTF. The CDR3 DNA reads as TGTGCCAGCTCACCAGGAATCAGGAGCTCTGGGGCCAACGTCCTGACTTTC.

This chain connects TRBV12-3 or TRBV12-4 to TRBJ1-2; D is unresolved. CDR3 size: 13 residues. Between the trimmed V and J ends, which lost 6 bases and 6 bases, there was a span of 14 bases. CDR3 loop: CASSFETGNGYTF. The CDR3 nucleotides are TGTGCCAGCAGCTTCGAGACGGGGAATGGCTACACCTTC.

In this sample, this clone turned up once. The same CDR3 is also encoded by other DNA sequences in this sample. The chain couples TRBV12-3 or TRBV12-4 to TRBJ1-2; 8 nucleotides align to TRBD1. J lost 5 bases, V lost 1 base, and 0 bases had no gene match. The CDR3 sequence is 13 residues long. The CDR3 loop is CASSLGQGYGYTF. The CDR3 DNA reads TGTGCCAGCAGTTTAGGACAGGGGTATGGCTACACCTTC.

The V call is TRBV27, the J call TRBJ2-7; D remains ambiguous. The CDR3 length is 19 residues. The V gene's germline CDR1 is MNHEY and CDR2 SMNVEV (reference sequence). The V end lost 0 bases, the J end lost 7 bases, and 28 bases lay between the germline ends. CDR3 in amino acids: CASSLSPPLEGRSPKEQYF. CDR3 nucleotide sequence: TGTGCCAGCAGTTTATCCCCTCCTTTGGAAGGACGAAGCCCTAAAGAGCAGTACTTC.

Here the CDR3 reads CASSIGGQGQPQHF. The CDR3 DNA is TGTGCCAGTAGTATCGGAGGACAGGGTCAGCCCCAGCATTTT. The chain joins TRBV19 to TRBJ1-5; 8 bases align to TRBD1. Germline values: CDR1 LNHDA, CDR2 SQIVND (reference sequence). This CDR3 is built from 14 residues. The V gene end was trimmed by 3 bases and the J gene end by 6 bases; junction bases not matched to a gene: 4.

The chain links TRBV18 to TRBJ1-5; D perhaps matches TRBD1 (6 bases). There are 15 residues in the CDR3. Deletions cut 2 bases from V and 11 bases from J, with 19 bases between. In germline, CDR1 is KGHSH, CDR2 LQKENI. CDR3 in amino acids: CASSPSGAPDQSQHF. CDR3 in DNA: TGTGCCAGCTCACCATCGGGGGCCCCGGACCAGTCCCAGCATTTT.

CDR3 in amino acids: CASSQDRWQVAKNIQYF. DNA of the CDR3: TGTGCCAGCAGCCAAGATCGGTGGCAGGTAGCCAAAAACATTCAGTACTTC. This chain uses TRBV14 with TRBJ2-4; D unclear. The CDR3 spans 17 residues. The V end was cut by 0 bases, the J end by 0 bases, with 12 bases between. Per the germline V gene, CDR1 is SGHDN and CDR2 is FVKESK.

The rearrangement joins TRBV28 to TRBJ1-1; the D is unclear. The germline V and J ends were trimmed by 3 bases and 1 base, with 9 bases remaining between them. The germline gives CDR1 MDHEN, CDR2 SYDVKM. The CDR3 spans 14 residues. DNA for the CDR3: TGTGCCAGCAGTTTGGGCAGAAGGAACACTGAAGCTTTCTTT. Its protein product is CASSLGRRNTEAFF.

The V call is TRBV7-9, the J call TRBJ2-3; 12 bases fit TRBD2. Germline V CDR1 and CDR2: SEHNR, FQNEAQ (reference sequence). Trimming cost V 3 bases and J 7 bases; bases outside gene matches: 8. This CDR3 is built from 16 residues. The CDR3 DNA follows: TGTGCCAGCAGCTTTCGACTAGCGGGAGAGCAAAATACGCAGTATTTT. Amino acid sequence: CASSFRLAGEQNTQYF.

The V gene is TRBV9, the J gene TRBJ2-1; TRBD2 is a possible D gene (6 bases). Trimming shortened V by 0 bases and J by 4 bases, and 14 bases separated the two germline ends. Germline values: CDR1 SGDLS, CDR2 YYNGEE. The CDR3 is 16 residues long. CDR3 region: CASSVVGGRSYNEQFF. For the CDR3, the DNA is TGTGCCAGCAGCGTAGTGGGGGGACGTTCGTACAATGAGCAGTTCTTC.

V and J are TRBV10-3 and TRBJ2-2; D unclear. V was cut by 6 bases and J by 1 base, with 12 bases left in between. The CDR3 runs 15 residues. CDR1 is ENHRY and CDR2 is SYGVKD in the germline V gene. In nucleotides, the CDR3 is TGTGCCATCAGGAACAGCCCCGAGAACACCGGGGAGCTGTTTTTT. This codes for CAIRNSPENTGELFF.

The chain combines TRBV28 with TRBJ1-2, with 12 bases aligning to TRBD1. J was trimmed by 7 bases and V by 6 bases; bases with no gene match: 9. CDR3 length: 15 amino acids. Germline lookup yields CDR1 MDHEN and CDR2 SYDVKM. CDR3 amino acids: CASSRLGTGGGGYTF. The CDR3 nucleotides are TGTGCCAGCAGCAGACTCGGGACAGGGGGCGGTGGCTACACCTTC.

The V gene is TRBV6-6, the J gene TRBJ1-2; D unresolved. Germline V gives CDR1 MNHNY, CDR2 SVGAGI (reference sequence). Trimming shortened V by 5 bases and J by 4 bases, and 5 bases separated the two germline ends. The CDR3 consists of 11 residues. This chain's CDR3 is CASSNAYGYTF. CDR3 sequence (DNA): TGTGCCAGCAGTAACGCCTATGGCTACACCTTC.

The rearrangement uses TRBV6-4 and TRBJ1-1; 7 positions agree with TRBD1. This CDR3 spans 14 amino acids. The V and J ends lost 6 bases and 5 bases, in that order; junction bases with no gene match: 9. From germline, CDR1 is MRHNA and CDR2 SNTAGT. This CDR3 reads CASREGAADTEAFF. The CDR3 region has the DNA TGTGCCAGCAGGGAGGGGGCCGCGGATACTGAAGCTTTCTTT.